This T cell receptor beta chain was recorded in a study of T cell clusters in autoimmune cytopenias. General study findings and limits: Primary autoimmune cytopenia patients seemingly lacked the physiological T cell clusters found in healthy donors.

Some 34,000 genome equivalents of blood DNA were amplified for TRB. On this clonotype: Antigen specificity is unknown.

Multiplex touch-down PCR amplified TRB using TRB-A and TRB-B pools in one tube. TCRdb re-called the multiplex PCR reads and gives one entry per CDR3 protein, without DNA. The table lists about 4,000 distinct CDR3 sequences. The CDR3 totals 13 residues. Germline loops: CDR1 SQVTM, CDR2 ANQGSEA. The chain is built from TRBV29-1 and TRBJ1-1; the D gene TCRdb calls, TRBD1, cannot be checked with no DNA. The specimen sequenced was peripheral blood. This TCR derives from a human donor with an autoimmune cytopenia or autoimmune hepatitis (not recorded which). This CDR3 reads CSVEAGGRTEAFF.